This TCR beta chain was identified in a study of cytomegalovirus exposure and HLA in healthy donors. Study details: Genotyping showed around 81% of approximately 430 donors falling in the Caucasian-associated ancestry cluster.

Points from the study as a whole: It was reported in a later analysis that an Asian-associated ancestry cluster showed fewer N-insertions than the approximately 670-donor mean. HLA restriction was apparent for most CMV-associated TCR beta chains in a later analysis. Most TCR beta V segments were productive about 87% or about 30% of the time in an earlier analysis.

60 Vbeta and 13 Jbeta primers were used in PCR. This table comes from immunoSEQ multiplex PCR, and its TCRdb copy is limited to in-frame clones, with some not included. The sample carries some 94,000 clones, about 78% recorded once. Worth noting for this clone: Its antigen is not identified.

V dropped 0 bases and J dropped 4 bases, with 7 bases sitting between them. Germline V gene data show CDR1 as SGDLS and CDR2 as YYNGEE. The CDR3 runs 14 residues. V gene TRBV9 combines with J gene TRBJ2-2, with no clear D. The TCR comes from a middle-aged man in good health and CMV-seronegative. Sequencing was done on a sample of PBMCs. The CDR3, as DNA: TGTGCCAGCAGCGTAGCGGCAGGCACCGGGGAGCTGTTTTTT. Amino acids: CASSVAAGTGELFF.